A selection of T cell receptor beta chains follows, all from one sample in a study of chemoradiotherapy in HPV16-positive cancers. Assay: immunoSEQ multiplex PCR; the TCRdb copy retains only in-frame clones and omits some. This sample yields about 10,000 clones, of which 65% to 70% are seen a single time; 13% to 15% belongs to the top ten. The sample was acquired from a patient who underwent chemoradiotherapy. The receptors here all came from a human donor with HPV-associated anogenital cancer. Each CDR3 is given with its conserved first and last residue. The D gene is left open where the match is weak. Expanded clones get a size class; other rows say once, few or many, or leave the size out.

TRBV5-1,.,.,TRBJ2-7,CASSLGTREQYF,TGCGCCAGCAGCTTGGGGACGAGGGAGCAGTACTTC
TRBV2,.,.,TRBJ2-5,CASEQGSETQYF,TGTGCCAGTGAACAGGGTTCCGAGACCCAGTACTTC
TRBV27,.,.,TRBJ2-1,CASSLVSSGSNEQFF,TGTGCCAGCAGTTTAGTTTCTTCGGGGTCCAATGAGCAGTTCTTC
TRBV4-2,TRBD1,.,TRBJ1-5,CASSQEQGIGGQPQHF,TGTGCCAGCAGCCAGGAACAGGGGATTGGAGGTCAGCCCCAGCATTTT
TRBV5-4,.,.,TRBJ1-1,CASRGSGEFAFF,TGTGCCAGCAGAGGGTCAGGGGAGTTTGCTTTCTTT
TRBV5-1,TRBD2,.,TRBJ2-3,CASNPSGGSDTQYF,TGCGCCAGCAACCCTAGCGGGGGGTCAGATACGCAGTATTTT
TRBV6-5,TRBD1,.,TRBJ2-6,CASRATGWANVLTF,TGTGCCAGCAGGGCGACAGGGTGGGCCAACGTCCTGACTTTC
TRBV15,.,.,TRBJ1-4,CATSRDRPGAEKLFF,TGTGCCACCAGCAGAGACAGACCCGGTGCCGAAAAACTGTTTTTT
TRBV4-1,.,.,TRBJ2-3,CASSQLDLTSTDTQYF,TGCGCCAGCAGCCAACTAGACCTAACTAGCACAGATACGCAGTATTTT
TRBV4-3,TRBD1,.,TRBJ2-1,CASSLDRGSYNEQFF,TGCGCCAGCAGCCTGGACAGGGGGTCCTACAATGAGCAGTTCTTC
TRBV7-2,.,once,TRBJ2-5,CASSQPGLQETQYF,TGTGCCAGCAGCCAACCCGGCTTGCAAGAGACCCAGTACTTC
TRBV9,TRBD2,.,TRBJ2-3,CASSGRLAGKSASSTDTQYF,TGTGCCAGCAGCGGGCGACTAGCGGGGAAGTCTGCGTCTAGCACAGATACGCAGTATTTT
TRBV6-1,.,.,TRBJ2-4,CASSEALRMGNIQYF,TGTGCCAGCAGTGAAGCGCTTCGGATGGGCAACATTCAGTACTTC
TRBV7-2,.,.,TRBJ2-2,CASSASRVAIGTGELFF,TGTGCCAGCAGCGCGAGTAGGGTAGCGATTGGCACCGGGGAGCTGTTTTTT
TRBV13,TRBD2,few,TRBJ2-7,CASSLGFRGGNYEQYF,TGTGCCAGCAGCTTAGGCTTCCGGGGGGGCAACTACGAGCAGTACTTC
TRBV5-6,.,.,TRBJ1-1,CASSFGSGSEAFF,TGTGCCAGCAGCTTTGGTTCAGGGTCTGAAGCTTTCTTT
TRBV4-1,TRBD1,.,TRBJ1-5,CASSQEPTGGNQPQHF,TGCGCCAGCAGCCAAGAACCGACAGGGGGAAATCAGCCCCAGCATTTT
TRBV2,.,.,TRBJ1-3,CASSGSGLSGNTIYF,TGTGCCAGCAGTGGCTCAGGGTTATCTGGAAACACCATATATTTT
TRBV1,.,.,TRBJ1-2,CTSTFRRENNYGYTF,TGCACCAGCACCTTCCGGAGGGAAAATAACTATGGCTACACCTTC
TRBV1,.,few,TRBJ1-5,CTSSQERDGDYQPQHF,TGCACCAGCAGCCAAGAACGGGACGGTGACTATCAGCCCCAGCATTTT
TRBV7-9,.,few,TRBJ2-1,CASSLAGTGGHNEQFF,TGTGCCAGCAGCTTAGCGGGAACGGGGGGCCACAATGAGCAGTTCTTC
TRBV19,.,.,TRBJ1-5,CASSIVAHSNQPQHF,TGTGCCAGTAGTATAGTAGCTCATAGCAATCAGCCCCAGCATTTT
TRBV29-1,.,.,TRBJ2-7,CSVQADYYEQYF,TGCAGCGTTCAAGCGGACTATTACGAGCAGTACTTC
TRBV28,.,.,TRBJ1-2,CASSRGEDSALFYTF,TGTGCCAGCAGCCGCGGGGAGGACAGCGCCCTATTTTACACCTTC
TRBV27,TRBD1,.,TRBJ1-5,CASSPTGGNQPQHF,TGTGCCAGCAGTCCAACAGGGGGCAATCAGCCCCAGCATTTT
TRBV5-6,.,.,TRBJ1-1,CASSPSLGTEAFF,TGTGCCAGCAGCCCGAGTTTGGGCACTGAAGCTTTCTTT
TRBV5-6,.,.,TRBJ1-1,CASSPTPRDNTEAFF,TGTGCCAGCAGCCCGACCCCCCGGGACAACACTGAAGCTTTCTTT
TRBV9,.,.,TRBJ1-6,CASSAGDSPLHF,TGTGCCAGCAGCGCCGGGGACTCACCCCTCCACTTT
TRBV14,.,.,TRBJ2-1,CASSPELTGKQFF,TGTGCCAGCAGCCCCGAACTGACAGGCAAGCAGTTCTTC
TRBV4-1,.,.,TRBJ1-2,CASSQEWGARYGYTF,TGCGCCAGCAGCCAAGAATGGGGGGCACGCTATGGCTACACCTTC
TRBV30,.,once,TRBJ2-1,CAWSVKAVYNEQFF,TGTGCCTGGAGTGTCAAAGCGGTCTACAATGAGCAGTTCTTC
TRBV7-2,TRBD2,.,TRBJ2-1,CASSVAGGPLEQFF,TGTGCCAGCAGTGTGGCGGGGGGGCCACTGGAGCAGTTCTTC
TRBV29-1,.,.,TRBJ1-2,CSVREGHPTGYTF,TGCAGCGTTCGGGAGGGACATCCGACGGGCTACACCTTC
TRBV29-1,TRBD1,.,TRBJ1-2,CSVFDREGYTF,TGCAGCGTTTTCGACAGGGAAGGCTACACCTTC
TRBV6-1,.,.,TRBJ1-5,CASSLGTTLHF,TGTGCCAGCAGTCTTGGGACAACCCTACATTTT
TRBV19,.,.,TRBJ1-5,CASSLTPGGSNQPQHF,TGTGCCAGTAGTCTTACCCCCGGGGGGAGCAATCAGCCCCAGCATTTT
TRBV4-2,.,once,TRBJ1-5,CASSQGPQDNQPQHF,TGTGCCAGCAGCCAAGGACCTCAGGACAATCAGCCCCAGCATTTT
TRBV19,TRBD2,.,TRBJ2-1,CATQAGGLYNEQFF,TGTGCCACCCAAGCGGGGGGCTTATACAATGAGCAGTTCTTC
TRBV9,.,.,TRBJ2-3,CASSVGWRGGDTQYF,TGTGCCAGCAGCGTAGGATGGCGAGGGGGGGATACGCAGTATTTT
TRBV27,.,.,TRBJ1-2,CASSLAANYGYTF,TGTGCCAGCAGTCTCGCGGCAAACTATGGCTACACCTTC
TRBV10-3,.,.,TRBJ1-1,CAISEGVGKEAFF,TGTGCCATCAGCGAGGGCGTGGGAAAGGAAGCTTTCTTT
TRBV4-2,.,once,TRBJ1-4,CASSPAIYRGENEKLFF,TGTGCCAGCAGCCCAGCCATTTATAGAGGGGAAAATGAAAAACTGTTTTTT
TRBV7-2,.,.,TRBJ2-2,CASRSPVGGELFF,TGTGCCAGCAGATCCCCGGTGGGCGGGGAGCTGTTTTTT
TRBV7-2,.,few,TRBJ2-1,CASSLVARNEQFF,TGTGCCAGCAGCTTAGTTGCGAGGAATGAGCAGTTCTTC
TRBV2,.,.,TRBJ2-2,CASSSQTPNTGELFF,TGTGCCAGCAGTTCACAGACCCCGAACACCGGGGAGCTGTTTTTT
TRBV5-1,.,once,TRBJ1-1,CASSLDSTWNTEAFF,TGCGCCAGCAGCTTGGACAGCACCTGGAACACTGAAGCTTTCTTT
TRBV7-8,.,.,TRBJ2-5,CASSLGSETQYF,TGTGCCAGCAGCTTAGGATCAGAGACCCAGTACTTC
TRBV5-4,.,.,TRBJ2-7,CASSLRAGVHEQYF,TGTGCCAGCAGCTTGAGGGCAGGGGTACACGAGCAGTACTTC
TRBV19,.,.,TRBJ1-2,CASSVKTGPNYGYTF,TGTGCCAGTAGTGTTAAGACGGGACCTAACTATGGCTACACCTTC
TRBV7-9,.,.,TRBJ2-2,CASSLAYSGRRPNTGELFF,TGTGCCAGCAGCTTAGCTTATTCAGGGAGGCGCCCGAACACCGGGGAGCTGTTTTTT
TRBV11-2,.,.,TRBJ1-4,CASSLDSSTNEKLFF,TGTGCCAGCAGCTTAGATTCCTCAACTAATGAAAAACTGTTTTTT
TRBV4-1,TRBD2,.,TRBJ2-3,CASSQGTMTSGGASTDTQYF,TGCGCCAGCAGCCAGGGGACCATGACTAGCGGGGGAGCTAGCACAGATACGCAGTATTTT
TRBV30,TRBD1,.,TRBJ1-1,CAWSGQVNTEAFF,TGTGCCTGGAGCGGACAGGTGAACACTGAAGCTTTCTTT
TRBV6-1,.,.,TRBJ1-5,CASSDYPGHQPQHF,TGTGCCAGCAGCGATTACCCTGGACACCAGCCCCAGCATTTT
TRBV2,TRBD1,.,TRBJ1-1,CASSETGAGTEAFF,TGTGCCAGCAGTGAGACAGGGGCCGGGACTGAAGCTTTCTTT
TRBV5-1,.,few,TRBJ2-1,CASSQGLNNEQFF,TGCGCCAGCAGCCAGGGACTTAACAATGAGCAGTTCTTC
TRBV30,.,.,TRBJ2-1,CAWNPQEYNEQFF,TGTGCCTGGAACCCCCAGGAATACAATGAGCAGTTCTTC